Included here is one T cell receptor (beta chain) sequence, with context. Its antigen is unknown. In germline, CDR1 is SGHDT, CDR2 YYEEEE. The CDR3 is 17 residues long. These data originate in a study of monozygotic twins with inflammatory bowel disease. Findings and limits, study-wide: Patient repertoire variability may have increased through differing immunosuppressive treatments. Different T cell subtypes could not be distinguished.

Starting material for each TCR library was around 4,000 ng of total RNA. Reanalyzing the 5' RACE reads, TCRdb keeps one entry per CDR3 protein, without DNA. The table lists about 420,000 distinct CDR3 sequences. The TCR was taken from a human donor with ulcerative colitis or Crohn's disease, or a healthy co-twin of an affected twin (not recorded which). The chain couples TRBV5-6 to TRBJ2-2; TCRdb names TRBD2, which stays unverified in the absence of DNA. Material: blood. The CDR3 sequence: CASSLASGTRNTGELFF.